Listed here are 13 T cell receptor beta chains from one sample, sequenced in a study of cytomegalovirus exposure and HLA in healthy donors. The PCR used 60 Vbeta and 13 Jbeta primers. Clones were read by immunoSEQ multiplex PCR, and TCRdb kept only the in-frame ones, dropping some. Seen here are under 150,000 clones, approximately 83% observed once, and the top ten hold 4.1%. Sequencing was done on a sample of PBMCs. The receptors stem from a man aged 35-49 years in good health and CMV-seropositive.

The chain couples TRBV5-1 to TRBJ1-2; maybe TRBD1 (5 bases). The V end was cut by 5 bases, the J end by 1 base, with 15 bases between. Per germline, CDR1 SGHRS and CDR2 YFSETQ. The CDR3 spans 15 residues. In DNA, the CDR3 is TGCGCCAGCAGGGGGCAGGGCTTTTTTAACTATGGCTACACCTTC. Translated: CASRGQGFFNYGYTF.

This chain joins TRBV9 and TRBJ2-1; D perhaps matches TRBD1 (5 bases). The CDR3 spans 15 residues. Trimming pared 5 bases from V and 0 bases from J, leaving 12 bases between. Germline lookup yields CDR1 SGDLS and CDR2 YYNGEE. The CDR3 loop is CASSPDTSSYNEQFF. The DNA for the CDR3 is TGTGCCAGCAGTCCGGACACCTCCTCCTACAATGAGCAGTTCTTC.

The genes are TRBV5-1 and TRBJ2-3; the match to TRBD1 covers 8 bases. Germline trimming cut 1 base from V and 6 bases from J; bases unmatched to any gene: 13. This CDR3 is 17 amino acids long. Germline assignment: CDR1 SGHRS and CDR2 YFSETQ. CDR3 residues: CASSLRTGSDWGDTQYF. CDR3 nucleotide sequence: TGCGCCAGCAGCTTGCGGACAGGGTCCGATTGGGGGGATACGCAGTATTTT.

This sequence joins TRBV5-1 and TRBJ2-3, with 10 bases identical to TRBD2. CDR1 is SGHRS, CDR2 YFSETQ, per germline. The CDR3 length is 16 residues. Losses at the gene ends were 4 bases for V and 5 bases for J; bases not matched to a gene: 10. Written as DNA, the CDR3 is TGCGCCAGCAGCGACCGTCTAGCGGGAGTGGTAGATACGCAGTATTTT. Translation gives CASSDRLAGVVDTQYF.

This clone was found a few times. The rearrangement joins TRBV25-1 to TRBJ2-3; a weak D match, TRBD2 (5 bases). Trimming took 1 base from V and 8 from J, leaving 10 bases between them. CDR3 length: 13 amino acids. Germline V gives CDR1 MGHDK, CDR2 SYGVNS. The CDR3 region has the DNA TGTGCCAGCAGTGAATCCGGGGATGCTACGCAGTATTTT. It codes for CASSESGDATQYF.

This clone has just a few counts. Other DNA sequences of this sample code for an identical CDR3. This rearrangement joins TRBV6-5 to TRBJ2-3, with D perhaps TRBD2 (7 bases). The germline CDR1 and CDR2 sequences are MNHEY and SVGAGI. The CDR3 consists of 15 residues. With 7 bases removed from V and 4 bases from J, the gap between germline ends came to 18 bases. CDR3 DNA: TGTGCCAGCAAAAATAGTGGGGGGGCGGCAGATACGCAGTATTTT. It specifies CASKNSGGAADTQYF.

This clone was recorded only once. A clone one base away is much larger, so this may be a read error. This chain joins TRBV6-5 and TRBJ2-2; the D gene is possibly TRBD1 (5 bases). CDR3 size: 12 residues. With 2 bases removed from V and 16 bases from J, the gap between germline ends came to 14 bases. The germline V gene has CDR1 MNHEY and CDR2 SVGAGI. The chain's CDR3 is CASSYPTEEPFF. Here the CDR3 DNA reads TGTGCCAGCAGTTACCCGACAGAGGAACCGTTTTTT.

This chain joins TRBV27 and TRBJ1-6, with 9 bases aligning to TRBD1. Trimming took 6 bases from V and 7 from J; bases not matched to a gene: 10. This CDR3 is built from 16 residues. In germline, CDR1 is MNHEY, CDR2 SMNVEV (reference sequence). In nucleotides, the CDR3 is TGTGCCAGCAGCCCAAAATCCGGGACAGGGAATTCACCCCTCCACTTT. This codes for CASSPKSGTGNSPLHF.

J is TRBJ1-2 and V is TRBV18; possible D gene TRBD1, 6 bases. The CDR3 totals 13 residues. With 3 bases removed from V and 8 bases from J, the gap between germline ends came to 13 bases. Germline V CDR1 and CDR2: KGHSH, LQKENI. The DNA for the CDR3 is TGTGCCAGCTCACCTACGGACAGTCGGGGCTACACCTTC. Its translation: CASSPTDSRGYTF.

The rearrangement links TRBV28 to TRBJ1-4; tentative D call: TRBD1 (6 bases). The CDR3 contains 17 residues. Germline V lookup: CDR1 MDHEN, CDR2 SYDVKM. Trimming removed 2 bases at V and 3 bases at J, with 16 bases between. The CDR3 loop reads CASSLGGRKRPNEKLFF. DNA for the CDR3: TGTGCCAGCAGTTTAGGGGGCAGGAAAAGGCCTAATGAAAAACTGTTTTTT.

This sequence joins TRBV30 and TRBJ2-7; 8 bases fit TRBD1. Germline assignment: CDR1 GTSNPN and CDR2 SVGIG (reference sequence). Trimming at V came to 4 bases and at J to 2 bases, leaving 10 bases not matched to a gene. The CDR3 length is 15 residues. The CDR3 protein is CAWTLGGTGTYEQYF. Here the CDR3 DNA reads TGTGCCTGGACGCTAGGCGGGACAGGTACCTACGAGCAGTACTTC.

This clone is a singleton in its sample. The rearrangement uses TRBV19 and TRBJ1-5; 9 bases map to TRBD1. In germline, CDR1 is LNHDA, CDR2 SQIVND (reference sequence). The CDR3 spans 14 residues. Unmatched junction bases numbered 9, after V lost 11 bases and J lost 4 bases. The CDR3 nucleotides are TGTGCCGTCTCACGGGACAGGGATAATCAGCCCCAGCATTTT. This sequence encodes CAVSRDRDNQPQHF.

V is TRBV7-9 and J is TRBJ2-5; 7 bases align to TRBD2. V lost 5 bases and J lost 7; bases outside the gene matches: 10. This CDR3 contains 14 residues. The germline CDR1 and CDR2 sequences are SEHNR and FQNEAQ (reference sequence). DNA of the CDR3: TGTGCCAGCAGCAGCGTTGGGGCGGGGGTGACCCAGTACTTC. Its translation is CASSSVGAGVTQYF.